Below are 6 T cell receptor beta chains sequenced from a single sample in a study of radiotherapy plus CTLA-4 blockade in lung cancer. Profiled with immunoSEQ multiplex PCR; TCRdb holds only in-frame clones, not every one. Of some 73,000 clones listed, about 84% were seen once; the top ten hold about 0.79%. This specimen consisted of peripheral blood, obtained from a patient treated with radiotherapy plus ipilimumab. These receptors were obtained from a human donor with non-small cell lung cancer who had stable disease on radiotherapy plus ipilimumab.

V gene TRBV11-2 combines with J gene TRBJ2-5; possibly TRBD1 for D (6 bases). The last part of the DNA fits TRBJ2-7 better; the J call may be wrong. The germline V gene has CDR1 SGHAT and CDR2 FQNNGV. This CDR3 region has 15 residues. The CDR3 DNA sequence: TGTGCCAGCAGCTTAGTTTCAGGGGAGCTTTACGAGCAGTACTTC. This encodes CASSLVSGELYEQYF.

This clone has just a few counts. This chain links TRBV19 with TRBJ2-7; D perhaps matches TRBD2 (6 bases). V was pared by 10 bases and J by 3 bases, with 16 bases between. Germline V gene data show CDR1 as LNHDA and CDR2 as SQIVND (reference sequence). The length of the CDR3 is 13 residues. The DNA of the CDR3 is TGTGCCACGGCGGGGTTACGGGGCTACGAGCAGTACTTC. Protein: CATAGLRGYEQYF.

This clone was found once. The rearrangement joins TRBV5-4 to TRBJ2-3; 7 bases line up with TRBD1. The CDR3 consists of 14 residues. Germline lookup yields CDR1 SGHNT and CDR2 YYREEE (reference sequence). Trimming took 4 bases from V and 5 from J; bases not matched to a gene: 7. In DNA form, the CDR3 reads TGTGCCAGCAGCCCCGGACAGGCAAAAGATACGCAGTATTTT. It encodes CASSPGQAKDTQYF.

CDR3 protein: CASSTGLAGAQETQYF. CDR3 DNA sequence: TGCGCCAGCAGCACTGGACTAGCGGGGGCCCAAGAGACCCAGTACTTC. The chain employs TRBV5-1 and TRBJ2-5, with 13 bases aligning to TRBD2. The J segment lost 1 base and the V segment lost 4 bases, leaving 4 bases of the junction unmatched. From germline, CDR1 is SGHRS and CDR2 YFSETQ. This CDR3 has 16 amino acids.

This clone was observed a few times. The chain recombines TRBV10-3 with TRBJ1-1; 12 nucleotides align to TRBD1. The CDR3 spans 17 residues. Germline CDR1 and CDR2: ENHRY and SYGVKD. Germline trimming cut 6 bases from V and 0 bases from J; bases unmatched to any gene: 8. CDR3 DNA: TGTGCCATCAGACTTACCGGGACAGGGGGCATGAACACTGAAGCTTTCTTT. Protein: CAIRLTGTGGMNTEAFF.

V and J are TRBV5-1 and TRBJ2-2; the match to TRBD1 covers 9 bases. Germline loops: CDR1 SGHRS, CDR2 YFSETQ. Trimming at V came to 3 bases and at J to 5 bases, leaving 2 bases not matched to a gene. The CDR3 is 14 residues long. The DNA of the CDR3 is TGCGCCAGCAGCTCCGGGACAGGGACCGGGGAGCTGTTTTTT. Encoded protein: CASSSGTGTGELFF. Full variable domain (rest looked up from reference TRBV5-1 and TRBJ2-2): KAGVTQTPRYLIKTRGQQVTLSCSPISGHRSVSWYQQTPGQGLQFLFEYFSETQRNKGNFPGRFSGRQFSNSRSEMNVSTLELGDSALYLCASSSGTGTGELFFGEGSRLTVL.